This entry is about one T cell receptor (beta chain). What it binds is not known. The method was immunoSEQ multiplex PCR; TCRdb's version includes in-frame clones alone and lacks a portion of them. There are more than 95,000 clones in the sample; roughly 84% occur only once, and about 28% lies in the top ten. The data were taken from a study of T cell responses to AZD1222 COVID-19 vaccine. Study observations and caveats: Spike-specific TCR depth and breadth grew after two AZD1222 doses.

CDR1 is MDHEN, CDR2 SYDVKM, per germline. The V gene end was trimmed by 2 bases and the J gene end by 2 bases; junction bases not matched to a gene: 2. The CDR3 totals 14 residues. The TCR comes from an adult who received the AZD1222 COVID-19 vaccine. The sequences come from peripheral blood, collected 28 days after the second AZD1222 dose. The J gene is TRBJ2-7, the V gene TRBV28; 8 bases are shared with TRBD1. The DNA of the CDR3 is TGTGCCAGCAGTTTAGGGACAGGAACCTACGAGCAGTACTTC. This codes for CASSLGTGTYEQYF. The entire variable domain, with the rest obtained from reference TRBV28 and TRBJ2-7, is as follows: DVKVTQSSRYLVKRTGEKVFLECVQDMDHENMFWYRQDPGLGLRLIYFSYDVKMKEKGDIPEGYSVSREKKERFSLILESASTNQTSMYLCASSLGTGTYEQYFGPGTRLTVT.